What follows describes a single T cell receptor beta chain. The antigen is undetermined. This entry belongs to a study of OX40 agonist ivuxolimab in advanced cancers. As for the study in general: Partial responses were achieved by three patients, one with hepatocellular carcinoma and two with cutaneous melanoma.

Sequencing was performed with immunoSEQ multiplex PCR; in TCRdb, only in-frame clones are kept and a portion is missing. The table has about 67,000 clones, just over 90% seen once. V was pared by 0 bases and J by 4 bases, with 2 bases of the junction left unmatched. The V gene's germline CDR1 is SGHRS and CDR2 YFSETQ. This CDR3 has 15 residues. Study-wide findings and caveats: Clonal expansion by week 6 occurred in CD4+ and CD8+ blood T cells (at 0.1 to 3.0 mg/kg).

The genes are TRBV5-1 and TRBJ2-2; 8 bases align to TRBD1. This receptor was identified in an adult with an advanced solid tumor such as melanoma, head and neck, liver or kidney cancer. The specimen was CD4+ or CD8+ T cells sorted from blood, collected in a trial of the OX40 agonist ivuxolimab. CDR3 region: CASSLVQGGTGELFF. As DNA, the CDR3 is TGCGCCAGCAGCTTGGTACAGGGGGGCACCGGGGAGCTGTTTTTT.